Sequencing of this TCR beta chain was carried out in a study of T cells in localized non-small cell lung cancer (dated by TCRdb to 2020 to 2021). A note on the overall study: The study examined T cell repertoires in approximately 240 patients with early-stage NSCLC and compared tumors with uninvolved tumor-adjacent lungs. The cohort was made up of fewer than 250 treatment-naive NSCLC patients whose localized lung tumors had been resected. NSCLC patients had a mean age of around 61 years, and fewer than 150 were male and around 99 female. Overall study outcomes, separate from this receptor: Higher blood T cell density associated with longer overall survival, while higher adjacent-lung clonality associated with shorter survival. Uninvolved tumor-adjacent lung showed the highest T cell clonality, higher than tumor, which suggests more focused antigenic responses in the uninvolved tumor-adjacent lung. Of the top 100 tumor clones, a median of roughly 53 were detected in paired uninvolved adjacent lung; 28 were also among that lung's top 100. Since the design was exploratory, TCR variables were selected using unadjusted p-values with no false-discovery rate correction. Because multi-region tumor sequencing was not done, intratumor heterogeneity could not be ruled out.

At diagnosis, peripheral blood, uninvolved tumor-adjacent lung and tumor were collected and were preserved as a mix of fresh-frozen and FFPE material. CDR1 and CDR2, per the germline V gene, are SGHNT and YENEEA. The V end loses 5 bases and the J end loses 10 bases, and a stretch of 18 bases separates them. The CDR3 contains 14 residues, cysteine and phenylalanine counted. The sequence is cut down to CDR3 DNA, 42 bases in frame from base 1. The immunoSEQ Assay was used to sequence TCR beta CDR3 regions from DNA. The authors processed their data as follows. To compute T cell density, TCR beta template counts were normalized to usable DNA, which was estimated by amplifying housekeeping genes. Using the preseqR package, richness was estimated by extrapolating to 120,000 templates for tissue samples and 400,000 templates for PBMC samples. Clonality was defined by subtracting Pielou's evenness from one. Differential abundance testing on productive amino-acid clonotypes, with a minimum total count of 5 and an alpha of 0.1, was used to identify tissue-enriched TCRs. The Jaccard Index and the Morisita Overlap Index were used to quantify repertoire overlap between compartments. GLIPH grouped TCR beta CDR3s together with public tetramer-defined viral CDR3s, and a viral motif had to include at least three viral sequences and show V-gene enrichment. The source is immuneACCESS, and TCRdb retained only in-frame sequences with V and J called. Part of the clones is not carried over; for the studies checked, unresolved V genes explain less than half of this, and the remainder is unexplained. V, J and clone size are taken as reported in that table, and D and trimming were inferred from the DNA itself. This sample gives around 1,600 clones in total; around 20% of them show up just once. Together, the top ten hold roughly a quarter of the sample.

With respect to this clone: Its antigen remains undetermined. No base-level quality is on record; no much larger clone is a single base apart.

The sequence joins TRBV11-3 to TRBJ2-1; the D call could be TRBD1 or TRBD2, with each sharing 5 bases. This sequence originates from a man aged 35-75 years with stage III squamous cell lung carcinoma. The specimen was lung tumor tissue, collected before any cancer treatment. The base sequence is TGTGCCAGCAGCCTGATGGGTGTTTGGGGGGAGCAGTTCTTC. Its amino acids are CASSLMGVWGEQFF.